This section outlines one TCR beta chain sequence together with its context. Antigen: not known. V gave up 0 bases and J gave up 1 base, with 6 bases separating them. This CDR3 has 14 residues. Germline CDR1 and CDR2: MNHEY and SMNVEV (reference sequence). The sample is drawn from a study of cytomegalovirus exposure and HLA in healthy donors. Study observations and caveats: In terms of immune exposure information, only CMV serostatus was available. Presence/absence analyses took donor sequencing depth as roughly uniform.

The PCR used 60 Vbeta and 13 Jbeta primers. Sequencing was performed with immunoSEQ multiplex PCR; in TCRdb, only in-frame clones are kept and a portion is missing. The profile shows around 99,000 clones, 77% of them singletons. Despite likely unrecorded immune exposures, the donors were nominally healthy at the time of sampling. The V gene is TRBV27, the J gene TRBJ2-5; D not certain. This clonotype was obtained from a male donor in good health and CMV-seronegative. The specimen was PBMCs. The DNA for the CDR3 is TGTGCCAGCAGTTTATCTCCCATCCAAGAGACCCAGTACTTC. Translated, it gives CASSLSPIQETQYF.